The 24 T cell receptor beta chains in this list originate from one sample, sequenced in a study of T cells in Graves' hyperthyroidism and ophthalmopathy. It was RNA transcripts that yielded the amplified TCR beta CDR3 regions. The study used the HTBI primer set for a first-round RT-PCR of the TCR CDR3. TCRdb re-called the multiplex PCR reads through MiXCR, storing one row per CDR3 protein. This table has hundreds of thousands of distinct CDR3 sequences, roughly 14% appearing once. Sample: blood. The source of these receptors is a man aged 18 to 30 with Graves' ophthalmopathy.

This clonotype was seen a few times. The V gene is TRBV7-8, the J gene TRBJ2-4; maybe TRBD1 (7 bases). From germline, CDR1 is SGHVS and CDR2 FQNEAQ. The CDR3 extends over 13 amino acids. Trimming removed 7 bases at V and 9 bases at J, with 16 bases between. The CDR3 protein is CASNPGGGSIQYF. CDR3 DNA sequence: TGTGCCAGCAACCCAGGGGGAGGCAGCATTCAGTACTTC.

Concerning this clonotype itself: Since a much larger clone is just one base distant, this may be a read error. The V gene is TRBV9, the J gene TRBJ2-7; 11 bases are a match to TRBD1. CDR1 is SGDLS and CDR2 is YYNGEE in the germline V gene. The CDR3 length is 16 residues. CDR3 sequence reads: CTSSVDLGQGADEQYF. For the CDR3, the DNA is TGTACCAGCAGCGTAGACCTAGGACAGGGGGCGGACGAGCAGTACTTC.

This clonotype was found many times. The chain uses TRBV27 and TRBJ2-7, with D perhaps TRBD2 (6 bases). The V and J ends lost 5 bases and 5 bases respectively, with 13 bases between them. The germline V gene has CDR1 MNHEY and CDR2 SMNVEV (reference sequence). The CDR3 consists of 13 residues. This CDR3 is CASSPSGENEQYF. DNA for the CDR3: TGTGCCAGCAGTCCCTCGGGAGAGAACGAGCAGTACTTC.

This clonotype was seen a few times. A junction end diverges from the germline sequence, so it may reflect a read error. CDR3 region: CASSQAGDRGGYGYTF. CDR3 DNA sequence: TGCGCCAGCAGCCAAGCGGGGGACAGGGGAGGCTATGGCTACACCTTC. This chain joins TRBV11-1 and TRBJ1-2; 10 nucleotides match TRBD1. This CDR3 is built from 16 residues. Germline V gene sequence: CDR1 SGHAT, CDR2 FQDESV (reference sequence).

Many counts were recorded for this clonotype. The chain employs TRBV5-4 and TRBJ2-1, with a possible D match to TRBD2 (6 bases). Germline lookup yields CDR1 SGHNT and CDR2 YYREEE (reference sequence). The CDR3 spans 16 residues. Trimming stripped 4 bases from V and 1 base from J, with 15 bases between. This CDR3 reads CASSSLGGGSYNEQFF. The CDR3 DNA follows: TGTGCCAGCAGCAGCCTCGGCGGAGGGTCCTACAATGAGCAGTTCTTC.

This clonotype has ten or more counts. The gene calls are TRBV20-1 and TRBJ1-2; no clear D gene. The CDR3 runs 11 residues. V was shortened by 6 bases and J by 4 bases, with 9 bases between the two germline ends. CDR1 is DFQATT and CDR2 is SNEGSKA in the germline V gene (reference sequence). The CDR3 sequence is CSAYVSYGYTF. DNA of the CDR3: TGCAGTGCGTACGTCTCCTATGGCTACACCTTC.

The sample holds a few counts of this clonotype. This chain uses TRBV19 with TRBJ2-1, with a weak D call TRBD2 (6 bases). Germline V gene sequence: CDR1 LNHDA, CDR2 SQIVND (reference sequence). The CDR3 sequence is 15 residues long. V was pared by 0 bases and J by 2 bases, with 8 bases between. CDR3 sequence (DNA): TGTGCCAGTAGTATAGAAACTAGCCCCTACAATGAGCAGTTCTTC. It codes for CASSIETSPYNEQFF.

This clonotype was observed a handful of times. Relative to the germline gene, one junction end is altered; a read error may explain this. The chain is built from TRBV15 and TRBJ2-5; D is uncertain. There are 15 residues in the CDR3. In germline, CDR1 is LNHNV, CDR2 YYDKDF (reference sequence). CDR3 region: CATNRDVEYAETQYF. The CDR3, as DNA: TGTGCCACCAACAGAGATGTCGAGTACGCGGAGACCCAGTACTTC. The variable domain in full, with the rest retrieved from reference TRBV15 and TRBJ2-5, is DAMVIQNPRYQVTQFGKPVTLSCSQTLNHNVMYWYQQKSSQAPKLLFHYYDKDFNNEADTPDNFQSRRPNTSFCFLDIRSPGLGDTAMYLCATNRDVEYAETQYFGPGTRLLVL.

The table lists this clonotype with many counts. The chain couples TRBV7-9 to TRBJ2-5, with D possibly TRBD2 on 6 matching bases. CDR1 SEHNR and CDR2 FQNEAQ come from the germline V gene (reference sequence). The ends were cut back, 1 base at V and 3 bases at J, with 21 bases in the middle. CDR3 length equals 18 residues. CDR3 amino acids: CASSLDPLDVSGEETQYF. The CDR3 nucleotides read TGTGCCAGCAGCTTAGATCCCCTAGACGTTTCGGGGGAAGAGACCCAGTACTTC. Full variable domain (missing parts from reference TRBV7-9 and TRBJ2-5): DTGVSQNPRHKITKRGQNVTFRCDPISEHNRLYWYRQTLGQGPEFLTYFQNEAQLEKSRLLSDRFSAERPKGSFSTLEIQRTEQGDSAMYLCASSLDPLDVSGEETQYFGPGTRLLVL.

This clonotype was counted many times. V and J are TRBV20-1 and TRBJ2-3; 9 bases map to TRBD1. The germline V gene encodes CDR1 DFQATT and CDR2 SNEGSKA (reference sequence). J gave up 1 base and V 5 bases, and 7 bases lay outside the gene matches. CDR3 size: 15 residues. The CDR3 protein is CSASGTGSGTDTQYF. The CDR3 DNA reads as TGCAGTGCTTCCGGGACAGGGTCGGGCACAGATACGCAGTATTTT.

This clonotype was recorded at least ten times. The J gene is TRBJ1-1, the V gene TRBV7-9; 7 bases align to TRBD1. This CDR3 comprises 14 residues. With V trimmed by 3 bases and J by 1 base, 2 bases remained unmatched. Germline CDR1 and CDR2: SEHNR and FQNEAQ (reference sequence). CDR3 coding DNA: TGTGCCAGCAGCTTGAGGACAGGGAACACTGAAGCTTTCTTT. Amino acid sequence: CASSLRTGNTEAFF.

This clonotype has ten or more counts. The J gene is TRBJ2-5, the V gene TRBV11-2; D might be TRBD1 (7 bases). V was pared by 4 bases and J by 0 bases, with 12 bases between. CDR3 length: 15 amino acids. Germline V gene data show CDR1 as SGHAT and CDR2 as FQNNGV. The CDR3 sequence is CASSWAGGYQETQYF. The DNA of the CDR3 is TGTGCCAGCAGCTGGGCAGGGGGGTACCAAGAGACCCAGTACTTC.

This clonotype was picked up many times. V usage is TRBV11-3 and J usage is TRBJ2-1, with 8 nucleotides matching TRBD2. The CDR3 spans 14 residues. The germline CDR1 and CDR2 sequences are SGHNT and YENEEA. V lost 6 bases, J lost 8 bases, and 9 bases stayed unmatched. In DNA form, the CDR3 reads TGTGCCAGCAGGTACGGGGGGGCCTGGGATGAGCAGTTCTTC. Protein sequence: CASRYGGAWDEQFF.

The chain uses TRBV6-1 and TRBJ2-7, with a tentative D call TRBD1 (5 bases). Per germline, CDR1 MNHNS and CDR2 SASEGT. The CDR3 spans 14 residues. V was trimmed by 2 bases and J by 0 bases, leaving 8 bases between them. CDR3 residues: CASSEFQGSYEQYF. In nucleotides, the CDR3 is TGTGCCAGCAGTGAATTTCAGGGCTCCTACGAGCAGTACTTC.

This clonotype was detected a few times. It may be a read error: a sequence one base away is much more abundant. The V gene is TRBV13, the J gene TRBJ2-1; the D is unclear. The V end was cut by 6 bases, the J end by 7 bases, with 10 bases between. This CDR3 region has 12 residues. Germline values: CDR1 PRHDT, CDR2 FYEKMQ (reference sequence). CDR3 loop: CASSWISNEQFF. The CDR3 DNA reads TGTGCCAGCAGTTGGATCTCTAATGAGCAGTTCTTC.

This clonotype has just a few counts. This chain connects TRBV6-1 to TRBJ2-7; D gene ambiguous. CDR3 length equals 14 residues. Germline-derived CDR1 and CDR2 are MNHNS and SASEGT. V gave up 7 bases and J gave up 7 bases, with 20 bases separating them. As DNA, the CDR3 is TGTGCCAGCAATCCCTTCCCCGGTCTGGGGGAGCAGTACTTC. It yields the protein CASNPFPGLGEQYF.

This clonotype was counted many times. The CDR3 DNA is TGTGCCATCAGTGAGAGTCAGGTTACCAATGAGCAGTTCTTC. This sequence encodes CAISESQVTNEQFF. This chain links TRBV10-3 with TRBJ2-1; the D is unclear. Trimming left V 2 bases short and J 6 bases short, with 11 bases between. The CDR3 has 14 residues. Per germline, CDR1 ENHRY and CDR2 SYGVKD.

This clonotype was observed a handful of times. The chain combines TRBV5-1 with TRBJ2-7; D is unresolved. V was cut by 2 bases and J by 5 bases, with 14 bases left in between. Per germline, CDR1 SGHRS and CDR2 YFSETQ. The CDR3 is 14 amino acids. The CDR3 spells CASSFGSGQDEQYF. CDR3 DNA: TGCGCCAGCAGCTTTGGGTCCGGCCAGGACGAGCAGTACTTC.

The rearrangement links TRBV4-2 to TRBJ2-1, with 9 bases matching TRBD2. The V gene end was trimmed by 4 bases and the J gene end by 6 bases; junction bases not matched to a gene: 13. The CDR3 covers 17 residues. Germline CDR1 reads LGHNA; CDR2 reads YNFKEQ. The CDR3 DNA sequence: TGTGCCAGCAGCCGCCTTAGCGGGAGAGGGGGAACCAATGAGCAGTTCTTC. This translates into CASSRLSGRGGTNEQFF.

This clonotype has just a few counts. J is TRBJ2-7 and V is TRBV7-9, with D hard to call. The germline V and J ends were trimmed by 6 bases and 6 bases, with 9 bases remaining between them. The CDR3 has 11 amino acids. Germline V gene lookup returns CDR1 SEHNR and CDR2 FQNEAQ (reference sequence). The CDR3 DNA sequence: TGTGCCAGCAGTGAGCTTAGCGAGCAGTACTTC. It yields the protein CASSELSEQYF.

The sample holds many counts of this clonotype. This rearrangement joins TRBV3-1 to TRBJ2-7, with D possibly matching TRBD1 (5 bases). Trimming left V 3 bases short and J 2 bases short, with 11 bases between. Germline V gene data show CDR1 as LGHDT and CDR2 as YNNKEL (reference sequence). The CDR3 spans 14 residues. CDR3 sequence (DNA): TGTGCCAGCAGCCATTTCAGGGTCCCCTACGAGCAGTACTTC. Its protein product is CASSHFRVPYEQYF.

This clonotype was recorded a few times. This CDR3 reads CASSPGLADYNEQFF. DNA of the CDR3: TGTGCCAGCAGCCCGGGACTAGCGGATTACAATGAGCAGTTCTTC. The chain recombines TRBV5-8 with TRBJ2-1; 11 nucleotides line up with TRBD2. After removal of 4 bases from V and 4 bases from J, the junction contained 4 bases not matched to a gene. CDR3 length equals 15 residues. Per the germline V gene, CDR1 is SGHTS and CDR2 is YDEGEE.

A word on this clonotype: A much larger clone differs from this one at a single base, so this may be a read error. V usage is TRBV14 and J usage is TRBJ2-1; 8 nucleotides line up with TRBD2. The CDR3 consists of 15 residues. Germline lookup yields CDR1 SGHDN and CDR2 FVKESK. The CDR3 spells CASSPRGRSYNEQLF. In DNA form, the CDR3 reads TGTGCCAGCAGCCCGCGCGGGAGGTCCTACAATGAGCAGCTCTTC.

This clonotype occurred a few times. This may arise from a read error, as a much more abundant clone is one base away. The chain recombines TRBV3-1 with TRBJ1-2; D remains ambiguous. This CDR3 is built from 14 residues. Per the germline V gene, CDR1 is LGHDT and CDR2 is YNNKEL (reference sequence). The CDR3 DNA follows: TGTGCCAACAGCCCCTTCGACAAGGGTAGGGGCTACACCTTC. This encodes CANSPFDKGRGYTF.